This TCR beta chain was sequenced during a study of T cell responses to AZD1222 COVID-19 vaccine. Trimming removed 10 bases from V and 6 bases from J, with 22 bases in between. This CDR3 has 15 residues. Germline lookup yields CDR1 MNHEY and CDR2 SVGAGI. Sequencing was performed with immunoSEQ multiplex PCR; in TCRdb, only in-frame clones are kept and a portion is missing. This table holds roughly 120,000 clones, about 93% found once. This clone was detected only once. The input for sequencing was peripheral blood, taken 28 days after the second AZD1222 dose. The clonotype originates from an adult who received the AZD1222 COVID-19 vaccine. The chain employs TRBV6-5 and TRBJ1-5; possible D gene TRBD1, 5 bases. As DNA, the CDR3 is TGTGCCACAGCCCCGGGAGGAGGGGTAGGTCAGCCCCAGCATTTT. Its translation is CATAPGGGVGQPQHF.